The 19 T cell receptor beta chains presented below share a single source sample, sequenced in a study of molecular identifiers for immune sequencing clone quantification. One entry per CDR3 protein results from TCRdb running MiXCR on the PCR reads. The sample has some 680,000 distinct CDR3 sequences; roughly 23% are singletons. Sequencing was performed on naive CD8+ T cells from blood, with Jurkat cell RNA spiked in. Described subset: FACS-sorted CD8+CD4-CCR7+CD45RA+ naive T cells. These receptors were obtained from a human donor in good health. Some libraries in this study had Jurkat cell RNA spiked in.

This clonotype was found many times. The chain combines TRBV28 with TRBJ2-3; TRBD1 aligns across 7 bases. J lost 2 bases, V lost 3 bases, and 11 bases had no gene match. From germline, CDR1 is MDHEN and CDR2 SYDVKM. The CDR3 spans 17 residues. The CDR3 nucleotides read TGTGCCAGCAGTTTCACCGGGACAGAGATTCACACAGATACGCAGTATTTT. It is translated as CASSFTGTEIHTDTQYF.

V and J are TRBV28 and TRBJ2-7, with 7 positions matching TRBD1. The germline V gene has CDR1 MDHEN and CDR2 SYDVKM. The CDR3 consists of 15 residues. V lost 2 bases to trimming and J lost 3 bases; unmatched junction nucleotides: 7. The CDR3 region has the DNA TGTGCCAGCAGTTTAATGGTGACAGGGATCTACGAGCAGTACTTC. Residues: CASSLMVTGIYEQYF.

Many counts were recorded for this clonotype. V and J are TRBV28 and TRBJ1-5; D is uncertain. Germline loops: CDR1 MDHEN, CDR2 SYDVKM. The CDR3 is 13 amino acids. Trimming shortened V by 3 bases and J by 2 bases, and 5 bases separated the two germline ends. As DNA, the CDR3 is TGTGCCAGCAGTTTTTACGGCAATCAGCCCCAGCATTTT. Its translation is CASSFYGNQPQHF.

The rearrangement uses TRBV19 and TRBJ2-3; TRBD2 matches 7 bases. Germline V CDR1 and CDR2: LNHDA, SQIVND (reference sequence). The length of the CDR3 is 15 residues. Trimming removed 5 bases from V and 1 base from J; junction bases left unmatched: 6. The CDR3 loop reads CASSPSGDRTDTQYF. The CDR3 coding sequence is TGTGCCAGTAGTCCCAGCGGGGACCGCACAGATACGCAGTATTTT.

This clonotype was seen only a few times. This chain uses TRBV11-2 with TRBJ2-2; D unclear. The germline V gene encodes CDR1 SGHAT and CDR2 FQNNGV. Deletions cut 3 bases from V and 4 bases from J, with 12 bases between. The CDR3 sequence is 15 residues long. The CDR3 loop is CASSFPGSGTGELFF. The CDR3 nucleotides are TGTGCCAGCAGCTTTCCGGGTTCGGGCACCGGGGAGCTGTTTTTT.

This clonotype was observed a single time. A junction end diverges from the germline sequence, so it may reflect a read error. The chain is built from TRBV19 and TRBJ2-7; 10 nucleotides agree with TRBD1. Germline values: CDR1 LNHDA, CDR2 SQIVND (reference sequence). This CDR3 has 14 amino acids. CDR3: CASNIGTGDYEQYF. Written as DNA, the CDR3 is TGTGCCAGTAATATAGGGACAGGGGACTACGAGCAGTACTTC.

The chain has TRBV2 and TRBJ2-1; perhaps TRBD2 as D (5 bases). Germline V CDR1 and CDR2: SNHLY, FYNNEI. This CDR3 has 12 amino acids. Deletions cut 8 bases from V and 3 bases from J, with 8 bases between. CDR3 sequence (DNA): TGTGCCAGCCCCGGACTCTACAATGAGCAGTTCTTC. It encodes CASPGLYNEQFF.

This clonotype has a handful of counts. This rearrangement joins TRBV7-6 to TRBJ1-4; 9 bases match TRBD1. CDR1 and CDR2 (germline): SGHVS, FNYEAQ. The V segment lost 5 bases and the J segment 5 bases; nucleotides outside the gene matches: 6. This CDR3 has 15 amino acids. The CDR3 coding sequence is TGTGCCAGCAGCGATTCACAGGGGGCAAATGAAAAACTGTTTTTT. It yields the protein CASSDSQGANEKLFF.

Details on this clonotype: One end of the junction fails to match germline, which may point to a read error. The gene calls are TRBV7-7 and TRBJ2-1; 8 bases align to TRBD2. The CDR3 is 15 residues long. From germline, CDR1 is SSHAT and CDR2 FNYEAQ (reference sequence). As DNA, the CDR3 is TGTGCTAGCAGCTCGGGACCGAGCGGGGGCGATGAGCAGTTCTTC. This sequence encodes CASSSGPSGGDEQFF.

V usage is TRBV27 and J usage is TRBJ2-6; TRBD1 matches 9 bases. The CDR3 sequence is 16 residues long. With 5 bases clipped from V and 3 bases from J, the junction kept 5 bases outside the gene matches. Germline CDR1 and CDR2: MNHEY and SMNVEV (reference sequence). CDR3 nucleotides: TGTGCCAGCAGTATACAGGGGGCGGTTGGGGCCAACGTCCTGACTTTC. It encodes CASSIQGAVGANVLTF.

The genes are TRBV5-5 and TRBJ2-5, with 11 bases aligning to TRBD2. CDR1 and CDR2 (germline): SGHKS, YYEKEE (reference sequence). The CDR3 has 15 amino acids. Trimming removed 4 bases from V and 4 bases from J; junction bases left unmatched: 6. CDR3 sequence (DNA): TGTGCCAGCAGCGTTTACGGGACTAGCGGAGAGACCCAGTACTTC. Translating it yields CASSVYGTSGETQYF.

This clonotype was picked up many times. The gene calls are TRBV4-3 and TRBJ2-7; no clear D. The length of the CDR3 is 15 residues. Trimming removed 6 bases from V and 0 bases from J, with 15 bases in between. The germline V gene has CDR1 LGHNA and CDR2 YSLEER. CDR3 protein: CASSPTRSNSYEQYF. As DNA, the CDR3 is TGCGCCAGCAGTCCGACACGGTCGAACTCCTACGAGCAGTACTTC.

This clonotype has ten or more counts. The chain is built from TRBV7-9 and TRBJ2-1; D is unresolved. Germline V gene lookup returns CDR1 SEHNR and CDR2 FQNEAQ (reference sequence). Trimming stripped 3 bases from V and 9 bases from J, with 6 bases between. The CDR3 sequence is 11 residues long. The CDR3 is CASSFMGEQFF. The CDR3 nucleotides are TGTGCCAGCAGCTTCATGGGTGAGCAGTTCTTC.

The chain joins TRBV14 to TRBJ1-2; D is ambiguous. The ends were cut back, 2 bases at V and 7 bases at J, with 11 bases in the middle. This CDR3 is built from 13 residues. Germline V gene lookup returns CDR1 SGHDN and CDR2 FVKESK. The CDR3 bases are TGTGCCAGCAGCCAAAGCGAAGTCTGTGGCTACACCTTC. Translating gives CASSQSEVCGYTF.

Ten or more counts support this clonotype. The CDR3 loop is CASSTGQGRTEAFF. CDR3 in DNA: TGTGCCAGCAGTACTGGACAGGGTCGTACTGAAGCTTTCTTT. This chain uses TRBV7-9 with TRBJ1-1; 8 bases line up with TRBD1. Per the germline V gene, CDR1 is SEHNR and CDR2 is FQNEAQ (reference sequence). Germline trimming cut 6 bases from V and 5 bases from J; bases unmatched to any gene: 8. CDR3 length: 14 residues.

The chain recombines TRBV7-2 with TRBJ2-1; the match to TRBD2 covers 16 bases. The CDR3 spans 18 residues. Trimming took 3 bases from V and 5 from J; bases not matched to a gene: 7. Germline assignment: CDR1 SGHTA and CDR2 FQGNSA. The CDR3 reads CASSFPGTSGGANNEQFF. CDR3 sequence (DNA): TGTGCCAGCAGCTTCCCCGGGACTAGCGGGGGGGCGAACAATGAGCAGTTCTTC.

There are a few counts of this clonotype. V and J are TRBV19 and TRBJ2-1; 11 bases are shared with TRBD2. The ends lost 7 bases at V and 9 bases at J; junction bases unmatched: 11. The CDR3 length is 15 residues. CDR1 is LNHDA, CDR2 SQIVND, per germline (reference sequence). CDR3 amino acids: CASTLAGGSFGEQFF. The CDR3 DNA sequence: TGTGCCAGTACTCTAGCGGGAGGATCTTTTGGTGAGCAGTTCTTC. The whole variable domain, filled in from reference TRBV19 and TRBJ2-1, reads DGGITQSPKYLFRKEGQNVTLSCEQNLNHDAMYWYRQDPGQGLRLIYYSQIVNDFQKGDIAEGYSVSREKKESFPLTVTSAQKNPTAFYLCASTLAGGSFGEQFFGPGTRLTVL.

This clonotype has a count of ten or more. The J gene is TRBJ2-3, the V gene TRBV15, with TRBD1 as a possible D gene (6 bases). Trimming shortened V by 5 bases and J by 5 bases, and 17 bases separated the two germline ends. Germline V CDR1 and CDR2: LNHNV, YYDKDF (reference sequence). CDR3 length equals 15 residues. The CDR3 DNA follows: TGTGCCACCAGCGGGGTGGGTGGCAGGGGAGATACGCAGTATTTT. Amino acid sequence: CATSGVGGRGDTQYF.

This chain links TRBV15 with TRBJ2-3, with D maybe TRBD1 (7 bases). This CDR3 has 16 amino acids. Trimming shortened V by 7 bases and J by 0 bases, and 17 bases separated the two germline ends. Germline V lookup: CDR1 LNHNV, CDR2 YYDKDF (reference sequence). The CDR3 nucleotides are TGTGCCACCACCCAGGGGGGAGCCTCTAGCACAGATACGCAGTATTTT. This sequence encodes CATTQGGASSTDTQYF.